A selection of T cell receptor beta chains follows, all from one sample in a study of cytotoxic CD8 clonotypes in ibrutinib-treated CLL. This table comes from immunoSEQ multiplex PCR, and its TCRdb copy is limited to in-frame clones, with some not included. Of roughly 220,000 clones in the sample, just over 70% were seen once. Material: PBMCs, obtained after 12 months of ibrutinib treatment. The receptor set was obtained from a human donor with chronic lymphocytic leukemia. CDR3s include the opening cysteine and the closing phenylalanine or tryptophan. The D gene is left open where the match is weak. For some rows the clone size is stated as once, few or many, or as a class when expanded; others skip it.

CDR3nt: TGTGCCAGCAGCCCCAGTCCAGGGGGTAGGACCGGGGAGCTGTTTTTT
CDR3aa: CASSPSPGGRTGELFF
d_gene: TRBD1
j_gene: TRBJ2-2
v_gene: TRBV28
abundance: .

CDR3nt: TGTGCCAGTAGTGCCCCGTGGGGGGCCTATGGCTACACCTTC
CDR3aa: CASSAPWGAYGYTF
d_gene: .
j_gene: TRBJ1-2
v_gene: TRBV19
abundance: .

CDR3nt: TGTGCCAGCAGTGAACGGAGTCCCCATCGGGGCTACACCTTC
CDR3aa: CASSERSPHRGYTF
d_gene: .
j_gene: TRBJ1-2
v_gene: TRBV6-1
abundance: .

CDR3nt: TGTGCCAGCACTCGGCGGGAAACGGCTTCTAACTATGGCTACACCTTC
CDR3aa: CASTRRETASNYGYTF
d_gene: .
j_gene: TRBJ1-2
v_gene: TRBV4-2
abundance: .

CDR3nt: TGTGCCAGCAGCCCAATCCAAGGCCGCGCCTCTGGTTCCTACAATGAGCAGTTCTTC
CDR3aa: CASSPIQGRASGSYNEQFF
d_gene: .
j_gene: TRBJ2-1
v_gene: TRBV4-2
abundance: .

CDR3nt: TGTGCCAGCAGCTTAAGCCTCGTTTGGGGAGAGGCATCTGGAAACACCATATATTTT
CDR3aa: CASSLSLVWGEASGNTIYF
d_gene: .
j_gene: TRBJ1-3
v_gene: TRBV7-9
abundance: .

CDR3nt: TGTGCCAGCCAGGATAGCAATCAGCCCCAGCATTTT
CDR3aa: CASQDSNQPQHF
d_gene: .
j_gene: TRBJ1-5
v_gene: TRBV19
abundance: .

CDR3nt: TGTGCCAGCACTAACCGCTCCTACGAGCAGTACTTC
CDR3aa: CASTNRSYEQYF
d_gene: .
j_gene: TRBJ2-7
v_gene: TRBV7-2
abundance: .

CDR3nt: TGTGCCAGCAGCGTAGGGGCCCAAGAGACCCAGTACTTC
CDR3aa: CASSVGAQETQYF
d_gene: .
j_gene: TRBJ2-5
v_gene: TRBV9
abundance: many

CDR3nt: TGTGCCAGCAGGCCTGGGGCAGGGATAGGCTACACCTTC
CDR3aa: CASRPGAGIGYTF
d_gene: .
j_gene: TRBJ1-2
v_gene: TRBV2
abundance: few

CDR3nt: TGTGCCAGCAGCTTGGCCGGGACTAGCGGGAGGTACGAGCAGTACTTC
CDR3aa: CASSLAGTSGRYEQYF
d_gene: TRBD2
j_gene: TRBJ2-7
v_gene: TRBV5-6
abundance: once

CDR3nt: TGTGCCAGCAGCTTCTACAACGGCTACGAGCAGTACTTC
CDR3aa: CASSFYNGYEQYF
d_gene: .
j_gene: TRBJ2-7
v_gene: TRBV5-6
abundance: .

CDR3nt: TGCAGCGTTGAAGGCGGGACAGGCCTTCTCTACGAGCAGTACTTC
CDR3aa: CSVEGGTGLLYEQYF
d_gene: TRBD1
j_gene: TRBJ2-7
v_gene: TRBV29-1
abundance: .

CDR3nt: TGTGCCAGCACATCCGGCAGGGTATACGAGCAGTACTTC
CDR3aa: CASTSGRVYEQYF
d_gene: .
j_gene: TRBJ2-7
v_gene: TRBV28
abundance: .

CDR3nt: TGTGCCAGTAGTATAGGACAGGGGAATACGCAGTATTTT
CDR3aa: CASSIGQGNTQYF
d_gene: TRBD1
j_gene: TRBJ2-3
v_gene: TRBV19
abundance: .

CDR3nt: TGTGCCAGCAGTCAACCTGGACTTTTTGGCTACACCTTC
CDR3aa: CASSQPGLFGYTF
d_gene: .
j_gene: TRBJ1-2
v_gene: TRBV28
abundance: .

CDR3nt: TGTGCCACCCGACGCGGCGGGAGTTACAATGAGCAGTTCTTC
CDR3aa: CATRRGGSYNEQFF
d_gene: TRBD2
j_gene: TRBJ2-1
v_gene: TRBV28
abundance: .

CDR3nt: TGTGCCAGCAGTCCAGACAGGGGGCTAGGTGGAAACACCATATATTTT
CDR3aa: CASSPDRGLGGNTIYF
d_gene: TRBD1
j_gene: TRBJ1-3
v_gene: TRBV7-2
abundance: .

CDR3nt: TGTGCCAGCAGCCCACAGGGGATAGGGCTGTTTTTT
CDR3aa: CASSPQGIGLFF
d_gene: TRBD1
j_gene: TRBJ1-4
v_gene: TRBV2
abundance: .

CDR3nt: TGCAGCCCCCGGCCCAGGAGGAGACTCCAAGAGACCCAGTACTTC
CDR3aa: CSPRPRRRLQETQYF
d_gene: .
j_gene: TRBJ2-5
v_gene: TRBV29-1
abundance: .

CDR3nt: TGTGCCAGCAGTGAATATAGGGGTGGCTACACCTTC
CDR3aa: CASSEYRGGYTF
d_gene: .
j_gene: TRBJ1-2
v_gene: TRBV25-1
abundance: .

CDR3nt: TGCGCCAGCAGCTTGGAGCTGAACACTGAAGCTTTCTTT
CDR3aa: CASSLELNTEAFF
d_gene: .
j_gene: TRBJ1-1
v_gene: TRBV5-1
abundance: .

CDR3nt: TGTGCCAGCACCTCTCCCGGGAGCAAGGCCTACAATGAGCAGTTCTTC
CDR3aa: CASTSPGSKAYNEQFF
d_gene: .
j_gene: TRBJ2-1
v_gene: TRBV27
abundance: .

CDR3nt: TGTGCCAGTAGTACGGACAGGGGGAGAAGTAATGAAAAACTGTTTTTT
CDR3aa: CASSTDRGRSNEKLFF
d_gene: TRBD1
j_gene: TRBJ1-4
v_gene: TRBV19
abundance: .

CDR3nt: TGTGCCAGCCAGTGGGGGTACACTGAAGCTTTCTTT
CDR3aa: CASQWGYTEAFF
d_gene: .
j_gene: TRBJ1-1
v_gene: TRBV5-6
abundance: once

CDR3nt: TGCGCCAGCAGCGTTGCCTATACCGGGACAGAAAGCTGGAGGGAGACCCAGTACTTC
CDR3aa: CASSVAYTGTESWRETQYF
d_gene: TRBD1
j_gene: TRBJ2-5
v_gene: TRBV10-1
abundance: medium-sized

CDR3nt: TGTGCCTGGAGGGACAAGACAGGGGACGTGGGGACTGAAGCTTTCTTT
CDR3aa: CAWRDKTGDVGTEAFF
d_gene: TRBD1
j_gene: TRBJ1-1
v_gene: TRBV30
abundance: .

CDR3nt: TGTGCCAGCAGCCCCACGTTCACAGATACGCAGTATTTT
CDR3aa: CASSPTFTDTQYF
d_gene: .
j_gene: TRBJ2-3
v_gene: TRBV9
abundance: .

CDR3nt: TGTGCCAGCATGAGGGGGAACACCATATATTTT
CDR3aa: CASMRGNTIYF
d_gene: .
j_gene: TRBJ1-3
v_gene: TRBV6-5
abundance: .

CDR3nt: TGTGCCAGCAGCCGGGGACAGGGGGCTGAGGACTTC
CDR3aa: CASSRGQGAEDF
d_gene: TRBD1
j_gene: TRBJ2-7
v_gene: TRBV5-6
abundance: .

CDR3nt: TGCGCCAGCAGCCGCCCGCAGGATAACTATGGCTACACCTTC
CDR3aa: CASSRPQDNYGYTF
d_gene: .
j_gene: TRBJ1-2
v_gene: TRBV4-1
abundance: .

CDR3nt: TGTGCCAGCAGTTACTCCGGGACAGGGGGATACGAGCAGTACTTC
CDR3aa: CASSYSGTGGYEQYF
d_gene: TRBD1
j_gene: TRBJ2-7
v_gene: TRBV6-5
abundance: few

CDR3nt: TGTGCCAGCAGTTTTCACCGGCAGAACACTGAAGCTTTCTTT
CDR3aa: CASSFHRQNTEAFF
d_gene: .
j_gene: TRBJ1-1
v_gene: TRBV28
abundance: .

CDR3nt: TGTGCCAGCAGCTTAACGGTCACGGGGGCGCACACCGGGGAGCTGTTTTTT
CDR3aa: CASSLTVTGAHTGELFF
d_gene: .
j_gene: TRBJ2-2
v_gene: TRBV7-3
abundance: .

CDR3nt: TGTGCCAGCAGCTTCGCACTAGCGGGCTCCTACAATGAGCAGTTCTTC
CDR3aa: CASSFALAGSYNEQFF
d_gene: TRBD2
j_gene: TRBJ2-1
v_gene: TRBV5-4
abundance: .

CDR3nt: TGCGCCAGCAGCCTAAGTTCGGGACAGAACTACGAGCAGTACTTC
CDR3aa: CASSLSSGQNYEQYF
d_gene: TRBD1
j_gene: TRBJ2-7
v_gene: TRBV5-1
abundance: .

CDR3nt: TGTGCCAGCAAGGAGACAGGGAAGAGTCAGCCCCAGCATTTT
CDR3aa: CASKETGKSQPQHF
d_gene: TRBD1
j_gene: TRBJ1-5
v_gene: TRBV28
abundance: .

CDR3nt: TGCAGCGTTGTAGGGCAGGGTGGCGGCTACACCTTC
CDR3aa: CSVVGQGGGYTF
d_gene: .
j_gene: TRBJ1-2
v_gene: TRBV29-1
abundance: once

CDR3nt: TGCGCCAGCAGCTTCGGCAGTAACACCGGGGAGCTGTTTTTT
CDR3aa: CASSFGSNTGELFF
d_gene: .
j_gene: TRBJ2-2
v_gene: TRBV5-1
abundance: .

CDR3nt: TGCGCCAGCAGCCCCCGACAGGGCCCCCTCTCGTATGGCTACACCTTC
CDR3aa: CASSPRQGPLSYGYTF
d_gene: TRBD1
j_gene: TRBJ1-2
v_gene: TRBV5-1
abundance: .

CDR3nt: TGTGCCAGCAGCTTGAAGACTTCAATATACGAGCAGTACTTC
CDR3aa: CASSLKTSIYEQYF
d_gene: .
j_gene: TRBJ2-7
v_gene: TRBV7-2
abundance: .

CDR3nt: TGTGCCAGCAGTTGGGAACAGGGGTTTCAGCCCCAGCATTTT
CDR3aa: CASSWEQGFQPQHF
d_gene: TRBD1
j_gene: TRBJ1-5
v_gene: TRBV6-5
abundance: .

CDR3nt: TGTGCCAGCAGCTTAGAGGGAGGGATTGGGCATGGCTACACCTTC
CDR3aa: CASSLEGGIGHGYTF
d_gene: .
j_gene: TRBJ1-2
v_gene: TRBV7-2
abundance: .

CDR3nt: TGCGCCAGCAGCATCCGCGGGGGGACAGGGTATAATTCACCCCTCCACTTT
CDR3aa: CASSIRGGTGYNSPLHF
d_gene: TRBD1
j_gene: TRBJ1-6
v_gene: TRBV5-1
abundance: once

CDR3nt: TGTGCCAGCAGGCATAAGACAGGGCTCAATCAGCCCCAGCATTTT
CDR3aa: CASRHKTGLNQPQHF
d_gene: TRBD1
j_gene: TRBJ1-5
v_gene: TRBV2
abundance: .

CDR3nt: TGTGCCAGCAGCGGGGACTCCAACACCGGGGAGCTGTTTTTT
CDR3aa: CASSGDSNTGELFF
d_gene: .
j_gene: TRBJ2-2
v_gene: TRBV9
abundance: .

CDR3nt: TGTGCCAGCAGCTCCCCGCGGGGGGTGGCTAATGAAAAACTGTTTTTT
CDR3aa: CASSSPRGVANEKLFF
d_gene: .
j_gene: TRBJ1-4
v_gene: TRBV13
abundance: .

CDR3nt: TGTGCCCAAAAGGCGGGAGCGCCTCTACTGTACCAAGAGACCCAGTACTTC
CDR3aa: CAQKAGAPLLYQETQYF
d_gene: TRBD2
j_gene: TRBJ2-5
v_gene: TRBV5-8
abundance: .

CDR3nt: TGTGCCAGCAGTGCTAGGAGGGGCCACGAGCAGTACTTC
CDR3aa: CASSARRGHEQYF
d_gene: .
j_gene: TRBJ2-7
v_gene: TRBV6-1
abundance: .